Detailed here is one TCR beta chain. Per germline, CDR1 PRHDT and CDR2 FYEKMQ (reference sequence). The CDR3 sequence is 15 residues long. V lost 5 bases, J lost 5 bases, and 18 bases lay in between. Data came from immunoSEQ multiplex PCR; TCRdb stores just in-frame clones and leaves some out. The sample has 250,000 or so clones, around 79% seen once. The data belong to a study of blood T cell repertoires in COVID-19. Across the whole study: Donors in the United States, Italy and Spain gave samples during acute or convalescent COVID-19.

J is TRBJ2-5 and V is TRBV13; perhaps TRBD2 as D (6 bases). This sequence was found in a woman older than 75 with acute or convalescent COVID-19. Sequencing was done on a sample of peripheral blood. In nucleotides, the CDR3 is TGTGCCAGCAGCCCGCCGGAGGGACTTGGGGAGACCCAGTACTTC. Translating gives CASSPPEGLGETQYF.